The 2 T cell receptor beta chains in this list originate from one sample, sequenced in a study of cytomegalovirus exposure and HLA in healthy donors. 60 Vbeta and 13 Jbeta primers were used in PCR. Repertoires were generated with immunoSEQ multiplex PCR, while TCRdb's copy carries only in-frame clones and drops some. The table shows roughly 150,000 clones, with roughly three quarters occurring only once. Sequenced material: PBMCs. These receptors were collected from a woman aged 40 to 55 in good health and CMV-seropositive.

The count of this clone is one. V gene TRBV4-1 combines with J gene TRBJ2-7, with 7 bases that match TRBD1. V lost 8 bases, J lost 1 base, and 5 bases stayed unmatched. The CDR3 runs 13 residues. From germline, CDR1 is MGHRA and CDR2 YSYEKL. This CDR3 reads CASGQDQSYEQYF. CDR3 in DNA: TGCGCCAGCGGACAGGATCAGTCCTACGAGCAGTACTTC.

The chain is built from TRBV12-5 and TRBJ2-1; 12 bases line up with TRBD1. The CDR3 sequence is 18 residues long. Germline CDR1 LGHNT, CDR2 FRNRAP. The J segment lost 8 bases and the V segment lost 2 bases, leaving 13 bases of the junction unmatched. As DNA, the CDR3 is TGTGCTAGTGGTTTGAGGCGGGACAGGGGGCGCGAGTCGGATGAGCAGTTCTTC. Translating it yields CASGLRRDRGRESDEQFF.